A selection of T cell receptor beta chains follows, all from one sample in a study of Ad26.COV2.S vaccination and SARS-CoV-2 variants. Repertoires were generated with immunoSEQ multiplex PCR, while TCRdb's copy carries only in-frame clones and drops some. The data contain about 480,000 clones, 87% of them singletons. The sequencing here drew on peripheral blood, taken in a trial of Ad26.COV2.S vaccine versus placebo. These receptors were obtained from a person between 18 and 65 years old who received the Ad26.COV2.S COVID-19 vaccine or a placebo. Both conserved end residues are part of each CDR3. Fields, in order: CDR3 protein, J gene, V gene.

cdr3_aa: CASSFRLAEIYEQYF; j_call: TRBJ2-7; v_call: TRBV7-2
cdr3_aa: CASSPLSGGSGSVNTGELFF; j_call: TRBJ2-2; v_call: TRBV18
cdr3_aa: CATSPNPPEQFF; j_call: TRBJ2-1; v_call: TRBV24-1
cdr3_aa: CASRRGGDYGYTF; j_call: TRBJ1-2; v_call: TRBV6-6
cdr3_aa: CASSLRGPPNQPQHF; j_call: TRBJ1-5; v_call: TRBV7-6
cdr3_aa: CASSFTGSHEQYF; j_call: TRBJ2-7; v_call: TRBV12-3/TRBV12-4
cdr3_aa: CASSVEGQTTGELFF; j_call: TRBJ2-2; v_call: TRBV9
cdr3_aa: CATSRDRQGFNEQFF; j_call: TRBJ2-1; v_call: TRBV15
cdr3_aa: CASSPSGSSGRAIGSYNEQFF; j_call: TRBJ2-1; v_call: TRBV4-2
cdr3_aa: CASSLSSGELFF; j_call: TRBJ2-2; v_call: TRBV7-9
cdr3_aa: CASSISGNRETQYF; j_call: TRBJ2-5; v_call: TRBV19
cdr3_aa: CASSWGRGNTEAFF; j_call: TRBJ1-1; v_call: TRBV5-4
cdr3_aa: CASSLVGGMLNTEAFF; j_call: TRBJ1-1; v_call: TRBV5-1
cdr3_aa: CAWIGSTGFQYGYTF; j_call: TRBJ1-2; v_call: TRBV30
cdr3_aa: CASSPNGHMNTEAFF; j_call: TRBJ1-1; v_call: TRBV4-3
cdr3_aa: CASSFQGFSSGANVLTF; j_call: TRBJ2-6; v_call: TRBV28
cdr3_aa: CASSFRNRDGYTF; j_call: TRBJ1-2; v_call: TRBV11-2
cdr3_aa: CASSLVGGLSEQFF; j_call: TRBJ2-1; v_call: TRBV7-2
cdr3_aa: CASSFGSEINEQFF; j_call: TRBJ2-1; v_call: TRBV5-4
cdr3_aa: CASSRGGGFSNQPQHF; j_call: TRBJ1-5; v_call: TRBV19
cdr3_aa: CAWSALSGSQETQYF; j_call: TRBJ2-5; v_call: TRBV30
cdr3_aa: CASSPGTAPQYF; j_call: TRBJ2-3; v_call: TRBV5-1
cdr3_aa: CASSPGTRVYNEQFF; j_call: TRBJ2-1; v_call: TRBV11-2
cdr3_aa: CASSRLAGDMNEQFF; j_call: TRBJ2-1; v_call: TRBV27
cdr3_aa: CASSADASGRGYEQFF; j_call: TRBJ2-1; v_call: TRBV19
cdr3_aa: CASSTGQPHSGANVLTF; j_call: TRBJ2-6; v_call: TRBV5-1
cdr3_aa: CASSYKGEGYTF; j_call: TRBJ1-2; v_call: TRBV6-6
cdr3_aa: CASSQWRGTDSYEQYF; j_call: TRBJ2-7; v_call: TRBV14
cdr3_aa: CASSYPDRLGGYTF; j_call: TRBJ1-2; v_call: TRBV6-6
cdr3_aa: CASSLALTLGPYEQYF; j_call: TRBJ2-7; v_call: TRBV7-4
cdr3_aa: CASSINGPGNTIYF; j_call: TRBJ1-3; v_call: TRBV19
cdr3_aa: CASSLGGRGLETQYF; j_call: TRBJ2-5; v_call: TRBV9
cdr3_aa: CASRITGTINSDAFF; j_call: TRBJ1-1; v_call: TRBV19
cdr3_aa: CASSATGAGANVLTF; j_call: TRBJ2-6; v_call: TRBV5-4
cdr3_aa: CASAQEENEQFF; j_call: TRBJ2-1; v_call: TRBV11-2
cdr3_aa: CASSGQVIGEQFF; j_call: TRBJ2-1; v_call: TRBV9
cdr3_aa: CASSAGWGELFF; j_call: TRBJ1-4; v_call: TRBV19
cdr3_aa: CASSLESGQGYEQFF; j_call: TRBJ2-1; v_call: TRBV7-3
cdr3_aa: CASSIRQGHTGELFF; j_call: TRBJ2-2; v_call: TRBV19
cdr3_aa: CAIRTLGGNTIYF; j_call: TRBJ1-3; v_call: TRBV10-3
cdr3_aa: CASSLGVAGEQFF; j_call: TRBJ2-1; v_call: TRBV11-3
cdr3_aa: CSVDRGTSLPNEQFF; j_call: TRBJ2-1; v_call: TRBV29-1
cdr3_aa: CATSRDPPRSGTGSDTQYF; j_call: TRBJ2-3; v_call: TRBV15
cdr3_aa: CASSLIGKLHF; j_call: TRBJ1-6; v_call: TRBV7-9
cdr3_aa: CASSLGQGGGNQPQHF; j_call: TRBJ1-5; v_call: TRBV13
cdr3_aa: CASSPYYKGANSPLHF; j_call: TRBJ1-6; v_call: TRBV5-4
cdr3_aa: CASSSLGNNSPLHF; j_call: TRBJ1-6; v_call: TRBV28
cdr3_aa: CASSAQTGDTGELFF; j_call: TRBJ2-2; v_call: TRBV5-4
cdr3_aa: CASSGIRWNQPQHF; j_call: TRBJ1-5; v_call: TRBV4-1
cdr3_aa: CASGQGTYYEQYF; j_call: TRBJ2-7; v_call: TRBV6-5
cdr3_aa: CASSPETPKQFF; j_call: TRBJ2-1; v_call: TRBV7-9
cdr3_aa: CASSVGHLGTGELFF; j_call: TRBJ2-2; v_call: TRBV9
cdr3_aa: CASSIEGGGRLFVGQFF; j_call: TRBJ2-1; v_call: TRBV19
cdr3_aa: CASSRLLGTSYEQYF; j_call: TRBJ2-7; v_call: TRBV6-2/TRBV6-3
cdr3_aa: CASTQTVNEQFF; j_call: TRBJ2-1; v_call: TRBV16
cdr3_aa: CASSFGTGEGYTF; j_call: TRBJ1-2; v_call: TRBV5-1